These 27 T cell receptor beta chains originate from one sample sequenced in a study of human T cells and chemical hapten exposure. The time point: patch test 1, 2 weeks after DPC sensitization. Treatment defined: therapeutic diphenylcyclopropenone sensitization with weekly scalp DPC. Each CDR3 protein gets one entry after TCRdb re-called the RACE reads with MiXCR. Of some 340,000 distinct CDR3 sequences listed, 5.5% to 8% were seen once; the top ten hold more than 7%. This material consisted of whole blood, taken in connection with sensitization to the hapten diphenylcyclopropenone (DPC). The receptors were sampled from a woman aged 18-30 years with alopecia areata. Some clones in this sample may be carry-over from other donors' samples.

This clonotype was observed a few times. The chain couples TRBV12-3 or TRBV12-4 to TRBJ1-1, with no clear D. The CDR3 consists of 13 residues. V dropped 3 bases and J dropped 3 bases, with 8 bases sitting between them. The CDR3 bases are TGTGCCAGCAGTTTGCGGCTCGACACTGAAGCTTTCTTT. Translated, it gives CASSLRLDTEAFF.

This clonotype was recorded at least ten times. The chain recombines TRBV7-2 with TRBJ1-2; 7 bases agree with TRBD1. Germline loops: CDR1 SGHTA, CDR2 FQGNSA. The CDR3 has 17 residues. The junction had 15 bases not matched to a gene; V was cut back by 4 bases and J by 4 bases. The CDR3 DNA is TGTGCCAGCAGCTCTAGGGAAGGGGGCGAATTCACCTATGGCTACACCTTC. Amino acids: CASSSREGGEFTYGYTF.

This clonotype was found a few times. The V gene is TRBV6-5, the J gene TRBJ1-2, with TRBD1 matching 7 bases. The CDR3 loop spans 15 amino acids. V gave up 2 bases and J gave up 1 base; unmatched junction bases: 4. CDR1 is MNHEY and CDR2 is SVGAGI in the germline V gene. Here the CDR3 DNA reads TGTGCCAGCAGTTACGCCGCAGGGGGTAACTATGGCTACACCTTC. This encodes CASSYAAGGNYGYTF.

This clonotype showed up just a few times. Here the CDR3 reads CASSLQTTSGNTIYF. The CDR3 DNA reads as TGTGCCAGCAGCCTTCAGACAACCTCTGGAAACACCATATATTTT. The gene calls are TRBV3-1 and TRBJ1-3; D is undetermined. The V and J ends lost 4 bases and 0 bases respectively, with 10 bases between them. CDR1 LGHDT and CDR2 YNNKEL come from the germline V gene (reference sequence). This CDR3 is 15 amino acids long.

The chain uses TRBV20-1 and TRBJ2-1; the match to TRBD2 covers 10 bases. The V segment lost 0 bases and the J segment 8 bases; nucleotides outside the gene matches: 7. From germline, CDR1 is DFQATT and CDR2 SNEGSKA (reference sequence). This CDR3 is 15 amino acids long. CDR3 bases: TGCAGTGCTAGAGATCTCCAGCGGGGGGGCGATGAGCAGTTCTTC. Its translation is CSARDLQRGGDEQFF.

This clonotype was recorded many times. This chain connects TRBV27 to TRBJ2-2; D is perhaps TRBD1 (5 bases). The CDR3 extends over 14 amino acids. In germline, CDR1 is MNHEY, CDR2 SMNVEV (reference sequence). V was pared by 3 bases and J by 5 bases, with 10 bases between. The CDR3 DNA follows: TGTGCCAGCAGTTTGTCTGGGGCGACCGGGGAGCTGTTTTTT. It yields the protein CASSLSGATGELFF.

The table lists this clonotype with many counts. The rearrangement uses TRBV12-3 or TRBV12-4 and TRBJ2-5; 10 bases line up with TRBD1. Trimming at V came to 4 bases and at J to 2 bases, leaving 7 bases not matched to a gene. This CDR3 region has 16 residues. CDR3 protein: CASSSTGTGEQETQYF. The DNA of the CDR3 is TGTGCCAGCAGTTCCACCGGGACAGGGGAACAAGAGACCCAGTACTTC.

The rearrangement uses TRBV5-1 and TRBJ2-3; D gene uncertain. The V and J ends lost 4 bases and 6 bases respectively, with 12 bases between them. This CDR3 region has 13 residues. Germline CDR1 is SGHRS and CDR2 is YFSETQ. In DNA form, the CDR3 reads TGCGCCAGCAGCCCCGAACCGTTGGATACGCAGTATTTT. The encoded protein is CASSPEPLDTQYF.

This chain joins TRBV20-1 and TRBJ1-3; perhaps TRBD1 as D (6 bases). The germline V gene has CDR1 DFQATT and CDR2 SNEGSKA (reference sequence). The V and J ends lost 6 bases and 0 bases respectively, with 15 bases between them. CDR3 size: 15 residues. CDR3: CSAPTGTTSGNTIYF. CDR3 coding DNA: TGCAGTGCCCCAACCGGGACAACCTCTGGAAACACCATATATTTT.

V is TRBV12-3 or TRBV12-4 and J is TRBJ2-1, with D possibly matching TRBD1 (6 bases). V was shortened by 5 bases and J by 5 bases, with 13 bases between the two germline ends. This CDR3 is built from 14 residues. The CDR3 reads CASSAVRTDNEQFF. CDR3 coding DNA: TGTGCCAGCAGTGCGGTCCGGACAGACAATGAGCAGTTCTTC.

The chain carries TRBV18 and TRBJ2-7; TRBD1 aligns across 9 bases. Trimming removed 0 bases from V and 6 bases from J; junction bases left unmatched: 12. Germline lookup yields CDR1 KGHSH and CDR2 LQKENI. This CDR3 is built from 17 residues. CDR3 region: CASSPPGWGQGTREQYF. CDR3 in DNA: TGTGCCAGCTCACCACCAGGCTGGGGACAGGGAACCCGCGAGCAGTACTTC.

This chain connects TRBV7-2 to TRBJ2-6; D is possibly TRBD2 (6 bases). The CDR3 length is 15 residues. V was trimmed by 7 bases and J by 2 bases, leaving 12 bases between them. Germline V gives CDR1 SGHTA, CDR2 FQGNSA. The CDR3 sequence: CASTSTGAGANVLTF. Written as DNA, the CDR3 is TGTGCCAGCACCTCAACGGGGGCTGGGGCCAACGTCCTGACTTTC.

The chain uses TRBV5-1 and TRBJ1-2; a possible D gene is TRBD1 (5 bases). V was clipped by 3 bases and J by 8 bases, with 20 bases between them. The CDR3 sequence is 15 residues long. Germline V gene data show CDR1 as SGHRS and CDR2 as YFSETQ. CDR3 coding DNA: TGCGCCAGCAGCTCCGGGACGACCAGGGCATCCGGCTACACCTTC. This encodes CASSSGTTRASGYTF.

Many counts were recorded for this clonotype. The chain joins TRBV3-1 to TRBJ2-3; D possibly corresponds to TRBD2 (6 bases). The CDR3 totals 16 residues. Per germline, CDR1 LGHDT and CDR2 YNNKEL (reference sequence). Trimming took off 4 bases at V and 3 bases at J, with 17 bases between the two ends. The CDR3 nucleotides are TGTGCCAGCAGCCCTCTCGCGGGGAGGTCGACAGATACGCAGTATTTT. Protein: CASSPLAGRSTDTQYF.

This rearrangement joins TRBV5-6 to TRBJ2-2, with D perhaps being TRBD1 or TRBD2 (5 bases each). The CDR3 is 16 amino acids. Trimming cost V 4 bases and J 1 base, with 14 bases left between them. Germline V CDR1 and CDR2: SGHDT, YYEEEE. The CDR3 DNA sequence: TGTGCCAGCAGCGTGAGGGACCCCGTGAACACCGGGGAGCTGTTTTTT. Translated: CASSVRDPVNTGELFF.

This clonotype was detected a few times. The J gene is TRBJ1-2, the V gene TRBV28; 7 bases fit TRBD1. This CDR3 is built from 13 residues. The V gene's germline CDR1 is MDHEN and CDR2 SYDVKM. V shed 9 bases and J 4 bases; nucleotides not matched to a gene: 8. CDR3 loop: CASTDGTAYGYTF. The DNA of the CDR3 is TGTGCCAGTACCGACGGGACAGCCTATGGCTACACCTTC.

This clonotype was seen only a few times. The chain employs TRBV7-9 and TRBJ1-1, with 10 bases identical to TRBD1. Germline V gene lookup returns CDR1 SEHNR and CDR2 FQNEAQ (reference sequence). The length of the CDR3 is 14 residues. Trimming removed 5 bases from V and 6 bases from J; junction bases left unmatched: 6. The CDR3: CASSEGQGIAEAFF. The CDR3 nucleotides read TGTGCCAGCAGCGAGGGACAGGGGATCGCTGAAGCTTTCTTT.

This clonotype was observed at least ten times. The CDR3 nucleotides read TGCGCCAGCAGCAGGGGATCCGGCTATGGCTACACCTTC. Amino acids: CASSRGSGYGYTF. J is TRBJ1-2 and V is TRBV4-3; D perhaps matches TRBD1 (5 bases). This CDR3 region has 13 residues. V was pared by 5 bases and J by 4 bases, with 11 bases between. CDR1 is LGHNA, CDR2 YSLEER, per germline.

This clonotype was detected a few times. The chain carries TRBV4-2 and TRBJ2-5, with a possible D match to TRBD2 (5 bases). CDR1 is LGHNA, CDR2 YNFKEQ, per germline. V gave up 3 bases and J gave up 5 bases, with 16 bases separating them. The CDR3 totals 15 residues. The chain's CDR3 is CASSQISEGGETQYF. In DNA, the CDR3 is TGTGCCAGCAGCCAGATCTCCGAGGGCGGGGAGACCCAGTACTTC.

This clonotype was counted a few times. This chain uses TRBV7-9 with TRBJ1-4; D ambiguous. The CDR3 has 15 amino acids. The V and J ends lost 1 base and 7 bases respectively, with 13 bases between them. The germline CDR1 and CDR2 sequences are SEHNR and FQNEAQ (reference sequence). The CDR3 sequence is CASSLDGGITEKLFF. CDR3 DNA: TGTGCCAGCAGCTTAGATGGAGGGATTACTGAAAAACTGTTTTTT. The full variable domain, its missing parts supplied by reference TRBV7-9 and TRBJ1-4, is DTGVSQNPRHKITKRGQNVTFRCDPISEHNRLYWYRQTLGQGPEFLTYFQNEAQLEKSRLLSDRFSAERPKGSFSTLEIQRTEQGDSAMYLCASSLDGGITEKLFFGSGTQLSVL.

In its sample, this clonotype was seen a few times. CDR3 protein: CASSETRTLQETQYF. The DNA of the CDR3 is TGTGCCAGCAGCGAGACCAGGACACTCCAAGAGACCCAGTACTTC. The V call is TRBV9, the J call TRBJ2-5, with D possibly being TRBD1 (5 bases). Trimming shortened V by 3 bases and J by 1 base, and 13 bases separated the two germline ends. Per the germline V gene, CDR1 is SGDLS and CDR2 is YYNGEE. The CDR3 is 15 amino acids.

This clonotype was picked up many times. This CDR3 reads CASSQESGGPPGELFF. CDR3 nucleotides: TGCGCCAGCAGCCAAGAGAGTGGGGGGCCCCCCGGGGAGCTGTTTTTT. This chain links TRBV4-3 with TRBJ2-2; D is tentatively TRBD1 or TRBD2 (6 bases each). The germline gives CDR1 LGHNA, CDR2 YSLEER. This CDR3 contains 16 residues. Trimming removed 0 bases from V and 6 bases from J, with 14 bases in between.

The rearrangement links TRBV6-4 to TRBJ1-5; D is unresolved. The V end was cut by 6 bases, the J end by 7 bases, with 16 bases between. CDR3 length equals 14 residues. Germline CDR1 is MRHNA and CDR2 is SNTAGT. CDR3 protein: CASSPDETVQPQHF. CDR3 coding DNA: TGTGCCAGCAGCCCCGACGAAACGGTCCAGCCCCAGCATTTT.

This clonotype came up many times. The genes are TRBV6-6 and TRBJ2-7; unclear D gene. The CDR3 is 15 amino acids. CDR1 is MNHNY and CDR2 is SVGAGI in the germline V gene (reference sequence). The ends were cut back, 6 bases at V and 0 bases at J, with 15 bases in the middle. The CDR3 DNA follows: TGTGCCAGCAGCCCCACTGACCTTCGCTCCTACGAGCAGTACTTC. This sequence encodes CASSPTDLRSYEQYF.

In its sample, this clonotype was seen a few times. The V and J genes are TRBV7-9 and TRBJ1-4; the D gene is possibly TRBD1 (5 bases). The CDR3 is 16 residues long. Looked up from germline, CDR1 is SEHNR and CDR2 is FQNEAQ (reference sequence). Trimming cost V 5 bases and J 5 bases, with 18 bases left between them. The CDR3 DNA sequence: TGTGCCAGCAGCCCGTACACTCGGCAGGGAAATGAAAAACTGTTTTTT. Translated, it gives CASSPYTRQGNEKLFF.

On this clonotype: At one boundary the junction diverges from the germline segment, which might be a read error. V gene TRBV12-3 or TRBV12-4 combines with J gene TRBJ2-7, with a weak D call TRBD2 (5 bases). This CDR3 comprises 12 residues. The CDR3 here is CASSNGGRERYF. The CDR3 DNA follows: TGTGCCAGCAGTAACGGAGGTCGCGAGCGGTACTTC.

As to this clonotype: Possible read error: a much larger clone is one base away. The chain is built from TRBV7-2 and TRBJ2-1, with TRBD1 matching over 8 bases. CDR1 SGHTA and CDR2 FQGNSA come from the germline V gene. The CDR3 has 13 amino acids. After removal of 4 bases from V and 14 bases from J, the junction contained 10 bases not matched to a gene. The CDR3: CASSSQDRAREFF. DNA for the CDR3: TGTGCCAGCAGCTCCCAGGACAGGGCAAGGGAGTTCTTC.